A single T cell receptor beta chain is shown here with its context. Antigen unknown. The length of the CDR3 is 15 residues. Trimming left V 4 bases short and J 3 bases short, with 13 bases between. The germline gives CDR1 ENHRY, CDR2 SYGVKD. The entry originates in a study of cytomegalovirus exposure and HLA in healthy donors. Broader study findings: Across donors, presence/absence analyses took sequencing depth to be roughly uniform.

Primers included in the PCR were 60 Vbeta and 13 Jbeta primers. Clones were read by immunoSEQ multiplex PCR, and TCRdb kept only the in-frame ones, dropping some. This table holds 250,000 to 350,000 clones, 70% to 90% found once. The receptor's source is a middle-aged man in good health and CMV-seropositive. The sample was PBMCs. This chain connects TRBV10-3 to TRBJ1-5, with D possibly TRBD1 on 6 matching bases. The CDR3 here is CAISGIGGVNQPQHF. CDR3 sequence (DNA): TGTGCCATCAGTGGGATAGGGGGGGTCAATCAGCCCCAGCATTTT.